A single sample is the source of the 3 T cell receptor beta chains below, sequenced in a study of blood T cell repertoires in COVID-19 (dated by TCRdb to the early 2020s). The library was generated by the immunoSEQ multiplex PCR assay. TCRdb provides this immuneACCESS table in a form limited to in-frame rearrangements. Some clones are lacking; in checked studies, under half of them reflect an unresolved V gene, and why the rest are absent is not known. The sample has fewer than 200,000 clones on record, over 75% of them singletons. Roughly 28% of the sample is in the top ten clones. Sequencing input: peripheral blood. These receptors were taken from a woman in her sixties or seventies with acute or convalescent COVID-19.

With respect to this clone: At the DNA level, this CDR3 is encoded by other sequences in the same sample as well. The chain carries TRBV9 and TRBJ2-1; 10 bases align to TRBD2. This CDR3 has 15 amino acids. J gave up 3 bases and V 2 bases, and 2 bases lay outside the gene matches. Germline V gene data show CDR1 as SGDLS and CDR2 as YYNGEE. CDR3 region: CASSVRLAGYNEQFF. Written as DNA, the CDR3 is TGTGCCAGCAGCGTGAGACTAGCGGGCTACAATGAGCAGTTCTTC. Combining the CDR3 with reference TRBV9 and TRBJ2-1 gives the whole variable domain DSGVTQTPKHLITATGQRVTLRCSPRSGDLSVYWYQQSLDQGLQFLIQYYNGEERAKGNILERFSAQQFPDLHSELNLSSLELGDSALYFCASSVRLAGYNEQFFGPGTRLTVL.

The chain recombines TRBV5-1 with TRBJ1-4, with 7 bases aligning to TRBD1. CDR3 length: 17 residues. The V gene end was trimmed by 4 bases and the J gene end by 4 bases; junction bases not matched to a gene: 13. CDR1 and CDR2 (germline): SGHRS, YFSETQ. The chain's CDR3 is CASSPGGQGQRNEKLFF. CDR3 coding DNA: TGCGCCAGCAGCCCCGGTGGGCAGGGACAGCGTAATGAAAAACTGTTTTTT.

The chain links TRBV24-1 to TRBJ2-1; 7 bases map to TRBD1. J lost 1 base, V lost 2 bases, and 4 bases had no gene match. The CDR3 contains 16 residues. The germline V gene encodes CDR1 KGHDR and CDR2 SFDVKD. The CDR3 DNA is TGTGCCACCAGTGATTCCAGGACAGGTTCCTACAATGAGCAGTTCTTC. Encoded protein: CATSDSRTGSYNEQFF.